This T cell receptor beta chain came from a study of blood T cell repertoires in COVID-19 (dated by TCRdb to about 2020). About the investigation overall: Samples covering the acute and convalescent phases of COVID-19 were provided by collaborators in the United States, Italy and Spain. The repertoires were made available in a free public database intended to serve as a resource for research on the immune response to SARS-CoV-2. Samples were obtained from the ongoing ImmuneRACE study (first 160 participants) and from over 1,000 subjects provided by 6 global collaborators. The dataset comprised deeply sampled blood TCRbeta repertoires from subjects exposed to, actively infected with, or recovered from COVID-19. The prospective study material was composed of cDNA or gDNA derived from T cells, B-cell-depleted T cells, or PBMCs. HLA class I and class II types, where available, came from metadata supplied by the sample provider rather than from assay-based typing. Sample metadata almost always included a de-identified subject ID, COVID-19 status, age in years and sex. General conclusions and limits of the study: The quantity of clinical and demographic metadata differed by source and by participant and was supplied without curation.

TCRbeta CDR3 regions were amplified from genomic DNA by means of the immunoSEQ Assay, a bias-controlled multiplex PCR. On the study's bioinformatics: Nucleated cell counts per sample were estimated from amplification of reference gene primers within the assay. Sequence reads were collapsed and filtered to measure the absolute abundance of every unique TCRbeta CDR3 rearrangement. For each sample, productive Simpson clonality was calculated as the square root of Simpson's diversity index over productive rearrangements. Drawn from immuneACCESS, this table holds only the in-frame rearrangements with V and J called that TCRdb kept. Clones are partly lost; checked studies trace under half to an unresolved V gene and leave the rest unexplained. D and trimming were read from the DNA, whereas the V and J calls and clone size are those reported in that table. For this sample the table gives about 76,000 clones, of which under 95% were detected only once. Roughly 5.8% of the sample goes to the ten largest clones.

The collaborating institutions used their own protocols to collect whole blood in K2EDTA tubes. For TCRbeta analysis, collaborators shipped samples in one of three forms: frozen whole blood, isolated PBMCs, or DNA extracted from either of those sample types. Points on this clone: Its recognized antigen is unknown. No base qualities exist here, and no much larger clone lies one base off it.

This TCR derives from a human donor in a cohort sampled during active COVID-19. The sequenced sample consisted of peripheral blood.

For the CDR3, the sequence is CASSHRLAGRDTQYF. The nucleotide sequence reads as follows: TGTGCCAGCAGCCACAGACTAGCGGGGAGGGATACGCAGTATTTT. The receptor chain draws on TRBV4-2 and TRBJ2-3; 11 nucleotides in the junction match TRBD2. As encoded in the germline V gene, CDR1 is LGHNA while CDR2 is YNFKEQ. The CDR3 holds 15 amino acids from the cysteine to the phenylalanine. This entry keeps only the CDR3 DNA: 45 bases, framed from base 1. V has 3 bases trimmed and J has 6 bases trimmed; junction bases matching no gene number 5.